The 20 T cell receptor beta chains presented below share a single source sample, sequenced in a study of blood T cell repertoires in COVID-19. Clones were read by immunoSEQ multiplex PCR, and TCRdb kept only the in-frame ones, dropping some. The repertoire holds 180,000 or so clones, with about 88% as singletons. Sequenced input: peripheral blood. Receptors were obtained from a man between 18 and 35 years old with active or convalescent COVID-19.

The chain employs TRBV6-5 and TRBJ1-2; 7 bases are a match to TRBD1. CDR3 size: 14 residues. J gave up 4 bases and V 5 bases, and 7 bases lay outside the gene matches. The V gene's germline CDR1 is MNHEY and CDR2 SVGAGI. CDR3 nucleotide sequence: TGTGCCAGCAGTACCGGGACAGACTTCTATGGCTACACCTTC. It codes for CASSTGTDFYGYTF.

The V gene is TRBV6-6, the J gene TRBJ2-5; 7 bases line up with TRBD2. Trimming took 7 bases from V and 0 from J; bases not matched to a gene: 5. CDR3 length: 14 residues. Germline-derived CDR1 and CDR2 are MNHNY and SVGAGI (reference sequence). CDR3 sequence reads: CASKSGADQETQYF. The CDR3, as DNA: TGTGCCAGCAAAAGCGGGGCCGACCAAGAGACCCAGTACTTC.

The table lists this clone with a count of one. J is TRBJ2-3 and V is TRBV4-1; 8 bases agree with TRBD1. The germline V gene has CDR1 MGHRA and CDR2 YSYEKL. The CDR3 runs 16 residues. V lost 8 bases to trimming and J lost 4 bases; unmatched junction nucleotides: 14. CDR3 sequence reads: CASRAERQGRSDTQYF. DNA of the CDR3: TGCGCCAGCCGAGCTGAGAGACAGGGGAGGTCAGATACGCAGTATTTT.

The gene calls are TRBV12-3 or TRBV12-4 and TRBJ2-5, with D unclear. Trimming removed 6 bases at V and 4 bases at J, with 12 bases between. The CDR3 extends over 13 amino acids. Written as DNA, the CDR3 is TGTGCCAGCAGCCCTGCTAATACAGAGACCCAGTACTTC. Protein: CASSPANTETQYF.

This sequence joins TRBV30 and TRBJ2-1; 10 bases are shared with TRBD2. V shed 1 base and J 7 bases; nucleotides not matched to a gene: 4. Germline values: CDR1 GTSNPN, CDR2 SVGIG (reference sequence). CDR3 length equals 14 residues. Here the CDR3 reads CAWSAVAGGNEQFF. Here the CDR3 DNA reads TGTGCCTGGAGTGCGGTAGCGGGAGGAAATGAGCAGTTCTTC.

J is TRBJ2-5 and V is TRBV1; whether TRBD1, the table's D call, matches the DNA was not checked. TRBV1 is noted as a pseudogene. The CDR3 covers 14 residues. In DNA form, the CDR3 reads TGCACCAGCAGCCAAGGACAGGGTGGGGAGACCCAGTACTTC. Encoded protein: CTSSQGQGGETQYF.

V and J are TRBV30 and TRBJ1-1, with D perhaps TRBD1 (5 bases). Germline-derived CDR1 and CDR2 are GTSNPN and SVGIG (reference sequence). CDR3 length: 12 residues. V shed 4 bases and J shed 5 bases, with 11 bases lying between them. DNA of the CDR3: TGTGCCTGGACCGCCGGGGGGACTGAAGCTTTCTTT. Translation: CAWTAGGTEAFF. Based on the CDR3 plus reference TRBV30 and TRBJ1-1, the full variable domain is SQTIHQWPATLVQPVGSPLSLECTVEGTSNPNLYWYRQAAGRGLQLLFYSVGIGQISSEVPQNLSASRPQDRQFILSSKKLLLSDSGFYLCAWTAGGTEAFFGQGTRLTVV.

This chain uses TRBV10-3 with TRBJ2-1; 10 bases fit TRBD2. V trimming: 5 bases; J trimming: 0 bases; junction bases outside the gene matches: 10. The CDR3 spans 18 residues. Per germline, CDR1 ENHRY and CDR2 SYGVKD. CDR3 coding DNA: TGTGCCATCAGTTTCCTAGCGGGAGCTCAAAGCTCCTACAATGAGCAGTTCTTC. Residues: CAISFLAGAQSSYNEQFF.

V usage is TRBV7-3 and J usage is TRBJ1-2; 7 bases are shared with TRBD1. The V and J ends lost 5 bases and 8 bases, in that order; junction bases with no gene match: 11. The CDR3 totals 14 residues. Per germline, CDR1 SGHTA and CDR2 FQGTGA. As DNA, the CDR3 is TGTGCCAGCAGCCCGTCCGGGACAGCTGGCGGCTACACCTTC. Protein product: CASSPSGTAGGYTF.

The chain is built from TRBV10-3 and TRBJ2-1; 7 bases are a match to TRBD2. CDR3 length: 12 residues. Germline trimming cut 2 bases from V and 13 bases from J; bases unmatched to any gene: 5. From germline, CDR1 is ENHRY and CDR2 SYGVKD. The CDR3 DNA reads as TGTGCCATCAGTGAGGACCTAGCGGCTCAGTTCTTC. Its translation is CAISEDLAAQFF.

The V and J genes are TRBV30 and TRBJ1-2; D uncertain. V shed 4 bases and J shed 5 bases, with 17 bases lying between them. From germline, CDR1 is GTSNPN and CDR2 SVGIG (reference sequence). This CDR3 is 14 amino acids long. CDR3 amino acids: CAWIRGNYEYGYTF. The DNA for the CDR3 is TGTGCCTGGATCCGCGGGAATTATGAGTATGGCTACACCTTC.

The chain couples TRBV15 to TRBJ1-2, with 7 bases aligning to TRBD1. With 5 bases clipped from V and 5 bases from J, the junction kept 2 bases outside the gene matches. This CDR3 is built from 12 residues. Germline CDR1 LNHNV, CDR2 YYDKDF (reference sequence). This chain's CDR3 is CATSQDRYGYTF. The CDR3 region has the DNA TGTGCCACCAGCCAGGACAGGTATGGCTACACCTTC.

This chain joins TRBV19 and TRBJ1-1; TRBD1 matches 8 bases. V was pared by 7 bases and J by 5 bases, with 12 bases of the junction left unmatched. The CDR3 totals 15 residues. Germline CDR1 LNHDA, CDR2 SQIVND (reference sequence). For the CDR3, the DNA is TGTGCCAGTAAGATAGTGTACAGGGGGGATACTGAAGCTTTCTTT. Amino acid sequence: CASKIVYRGDTEAFF.

The chain links TRBV19 to TRBJ1-1; 9 bases fit TRBD1. CDR3 length: 17 residues. The V and J ends lost 2 bases and 1 base, in that order; junction bases with no gene match: 8. Germline CDR1 is LNHDA and CDR2 is SQIVND (reference sequence). CDR3 coding DNA: TGTGCCAGTAGTATAACCCGGGACAGGGCCTCGAACACTGAAGCTTTCTTT. Amino acid sequence: CASSITRDRASNTEAFF.

In DNA form, the CDR3 reads TGTGCCAGCAGTCCGACAGCGACCACAGGGAGACGAAATGAGCAGTTCTTC. This encodes CASSPTATTGRRNEQFF. V gene TRBV7-3 combines with J gene TRBJ2-1; possibly TRBD1 for D (6 bases). The CDR3 sequence is 17 residues long. V was shortened by 6 bases and J by 7 bases, with 25 bases between the two germline ends. CDR1 and CDR2 (germline): SGHTA, FQGTGA.

This chain links TRBV3-1 (or the pseudogene TRBV3-2) with TRBJ1-5; D not resolved. The CDR3 is 13 amino acids. V gave up 1 base and J gave up 6 bases, with 7 bases separating them. Germline CDR1 and CDR2: LGHDT and YNNKEL (reference sequence). The CDR3 spells CASSQVPGQPQHF. The CDR3, as DNA: TGTGCCAGCAGCCAAGTCCCGGGTCAGCCCCAGCATTTT.

The chain links TRBV24-1 to TRBJ2-2; the match to TRBD1 covers 7 bases. The V gene's germline CDR1 is KGHDR and CDR2 SFDVKD. V shed 10 bases, J shed 0 bases, and the junction held 1 base outside the gene matches. CDR3 size: 13 residues. Here the CDR3 reads CATGTANTGELFF. The CDR3 nucleotides are TGTGCCACAGGGACAGCGAACACCGGGGAGCTGTTTTTT.

The rearrangement links TRBV11-2 to TRBJ2-1; TRBD2 might be the D (5 bases). This CDR3 is built from 14 residues. V lost 4 bases and J 5 bases, leaving 12 bases between the germline ends. The germline V gene encodes CDR1 SGHAT and CDR2 FQNNGV. The DNA for the CDR3 is TGTGCCAGCAGCTCTGCCGGGAACCACAATGAGCAGTTCTTC. The encoded protein is CASSSAGNHNEQFF.

The V gene is TRBV6-1, the J gene TRBJ1-2; D uncertain. This CDR3 has 16 amino acids. Germline V gene sequence: CDR1 MNHNS, CDR2 SASEGT. With 2 bases removed from V and 2 bases from J, the gap between germline ends came to 15 bases. The CDR3 spells CASSEIDGSLNYGYTF. The CDR3 DNA reads TGTGCCAGCAGTGAAATAGACGGGTCGTTGAACTATGGCTACACCTTC.

This clone was seen a handful of times. The gene calls are TRBV29-1 and TRBJ2-5; 9 bases are shared with TRBD1. This CDR3 spans 13 amino acids. V trimming: 6 bases; J trimming: 3 bases; junction bases outside the gene matches: 5. CDR1 is SQVTM, CDR2 ANQGSEA, per germline. The CDR3 region is CSVSRTGEETQYF. CDR3 nucleotide sequence: TGCAGCGTCTCAAGGACAGGGGAAGAGACCCAGTACTTC.